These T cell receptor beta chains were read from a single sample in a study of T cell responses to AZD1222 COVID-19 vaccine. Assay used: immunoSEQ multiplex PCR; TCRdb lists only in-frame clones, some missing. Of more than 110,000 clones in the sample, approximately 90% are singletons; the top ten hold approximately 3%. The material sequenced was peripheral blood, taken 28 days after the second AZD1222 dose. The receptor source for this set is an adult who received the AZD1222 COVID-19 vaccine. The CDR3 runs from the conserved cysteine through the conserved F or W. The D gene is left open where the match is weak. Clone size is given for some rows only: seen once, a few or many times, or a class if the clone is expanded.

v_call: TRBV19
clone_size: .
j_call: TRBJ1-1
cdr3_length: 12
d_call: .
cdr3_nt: TGTGCCAGTAGTGGTGAGAACACTGAAGCTTTCTTT
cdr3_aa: CASSGENTEAFF

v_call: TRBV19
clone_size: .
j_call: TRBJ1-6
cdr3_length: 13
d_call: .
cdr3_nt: TGTGCCAGTAGTACCAGGACAAATTCACCCCTCCACTTT
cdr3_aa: CASSTRTNSPLHF

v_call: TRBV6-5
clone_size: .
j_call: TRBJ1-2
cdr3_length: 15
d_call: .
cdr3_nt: TGTGCCAGCAGTTACTCTTCCGGGCCGTACTATGGCTACACCTTC
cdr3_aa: CASSYSSGPYYGYTF

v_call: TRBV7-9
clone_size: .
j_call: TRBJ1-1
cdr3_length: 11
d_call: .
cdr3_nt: TGTGCCAGCAGCTCATACACTGAAGCTTTCTTT
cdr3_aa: CASSSYTEAFF

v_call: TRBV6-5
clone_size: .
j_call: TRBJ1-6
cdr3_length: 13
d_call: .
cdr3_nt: TGTGCCAGCATTTACGGGTCGAATTCACCCCTCCACTTT
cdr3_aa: CASIYGSNSPLHF

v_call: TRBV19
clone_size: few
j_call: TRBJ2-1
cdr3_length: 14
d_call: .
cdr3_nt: TGTGCCAGTACTCCGTCCCGAGTCTACAATGAGCAGTTCTTC
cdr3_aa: CASTPSRVYNEQFF

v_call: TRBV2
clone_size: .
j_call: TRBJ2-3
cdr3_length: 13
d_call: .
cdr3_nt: TGTGCCAGCCGTTCAGAAATCACAGATACGCAGTATTTT
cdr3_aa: CASRSEITDTQYF

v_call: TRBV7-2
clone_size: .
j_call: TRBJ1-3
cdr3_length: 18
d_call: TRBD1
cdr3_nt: TGTGCCAGCAGCTCCCACTCCGGGACAGGGGACTCTGGAAACACCATATATTTT
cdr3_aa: CASSSHSGTGDSGNTIYF

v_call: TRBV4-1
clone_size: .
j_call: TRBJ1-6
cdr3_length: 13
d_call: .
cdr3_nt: TGCGCCAGCAGCCAAGAGGGGGTTTCACCCCTCCACTTT
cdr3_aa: CASSQEGVSPLHF

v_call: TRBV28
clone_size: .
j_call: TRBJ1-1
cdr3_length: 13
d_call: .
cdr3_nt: TGTGCCAGCAGTCCGGACAAGACCACTGAAGCTTTCTTT
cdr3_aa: CASSPDKTTEAFF

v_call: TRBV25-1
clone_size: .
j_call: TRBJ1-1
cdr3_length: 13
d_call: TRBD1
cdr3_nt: TGTGCCAGCAGTACCACGGACAGGGTCGGTGCTTTCTTT
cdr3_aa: CASSTTDRVGAFF

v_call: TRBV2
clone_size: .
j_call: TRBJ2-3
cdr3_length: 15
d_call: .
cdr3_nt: TGTGCCAGCAGTGGACTTAGCAGTTTGGCAGATACGCAGTATTTT
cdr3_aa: CASSGLSSLADTQYF

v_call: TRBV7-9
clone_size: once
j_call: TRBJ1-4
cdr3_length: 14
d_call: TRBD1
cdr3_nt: TGTGCCAGCAGTAGACAGGGGGGAGGAGAAAAACTGTTTTTT
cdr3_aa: CASSRQGGGEKLFF

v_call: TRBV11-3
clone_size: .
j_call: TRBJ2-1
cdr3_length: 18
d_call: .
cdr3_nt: TGTGCCAGCAGCTTAGTCCGCGGGCCCCGCGGGTCCTACAATGAGCAGTTCTTC
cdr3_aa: CASSLVRGPRGSYNEQFF

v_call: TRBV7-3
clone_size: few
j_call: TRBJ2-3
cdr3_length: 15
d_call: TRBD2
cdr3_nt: TGTGCCAGCAGCGTGGGGCGGGGGGCCACAGATACGCAGTATTTT
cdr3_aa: CASSVGRGATDTQYF

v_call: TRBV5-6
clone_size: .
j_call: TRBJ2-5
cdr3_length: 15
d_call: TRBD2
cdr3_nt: TGTGCCAGCAGCTACCTTCGCGGGAGTGGGGAGACCCAGTACTTC
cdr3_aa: CASSYLRGSGETQYF

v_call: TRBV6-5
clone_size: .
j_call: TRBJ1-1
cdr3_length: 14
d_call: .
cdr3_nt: TGTGCCAGCAGTCCCCCTAGTGGTTACACTGAAGCTTTCTTT
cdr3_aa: CASSPPSGYTEAFF

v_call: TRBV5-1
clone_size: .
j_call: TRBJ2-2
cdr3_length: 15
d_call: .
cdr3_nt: TGCGCCAGCAGCTTGTGGGGTCCCTACACCGGGGAGCTGTTTTTT
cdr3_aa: CASSLWGPYTGELFF

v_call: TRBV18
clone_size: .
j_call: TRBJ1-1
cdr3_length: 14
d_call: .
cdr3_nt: TGTGCCAGCTCACCCGAGACACTCAACACTGAAGCTTTCTTT
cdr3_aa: CASSPETLNTEAFF

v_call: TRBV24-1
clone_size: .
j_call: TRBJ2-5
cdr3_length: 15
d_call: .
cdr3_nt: TGTGCCACCAGTGACTCAGTTGGGTTGGAAGAGACCCAGTACTTC
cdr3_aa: CATSDSVGLEETQYF

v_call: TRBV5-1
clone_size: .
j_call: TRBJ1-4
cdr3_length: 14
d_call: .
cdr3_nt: TGCGCCAGCAGCTTCGGACAGTCGAATGAAAAACTGTTTTTT
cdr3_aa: CASSFGQSNEKLFF

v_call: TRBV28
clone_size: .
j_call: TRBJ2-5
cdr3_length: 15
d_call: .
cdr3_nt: TGTGCCAGCGGCTCACCCCGGGAGCTGGCGGAGACCCAGTACTTC
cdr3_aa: CASGSPRELAETQYF

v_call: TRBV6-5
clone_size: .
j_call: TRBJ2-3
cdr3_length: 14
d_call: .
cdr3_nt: TGTGCCAGCAGCCCCAATACACGGCCAGATACGCAGTATTTT
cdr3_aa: CASSPNTRPDTQYF

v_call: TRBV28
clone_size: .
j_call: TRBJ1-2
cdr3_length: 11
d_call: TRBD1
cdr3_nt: TGTGCCATCTTACAGGGGAGCGGCTACACCTTC
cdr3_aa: CAILQGSGYTF

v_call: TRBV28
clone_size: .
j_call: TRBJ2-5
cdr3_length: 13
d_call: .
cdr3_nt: TGTGCCCACGGGCTCCGACAGCAAGAGACCCAGTACTTC
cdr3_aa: CAHGLRQQETQYF

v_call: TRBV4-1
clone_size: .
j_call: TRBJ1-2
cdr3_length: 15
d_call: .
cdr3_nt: TGCGCCAGCAGCCAGGGGGTGGATAGTTTCTATGGCTACACCTTC
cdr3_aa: CASSQGVDSFYGYTF

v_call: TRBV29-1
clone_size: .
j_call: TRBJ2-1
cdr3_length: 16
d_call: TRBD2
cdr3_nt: TGCAGCGTTGATTTGACTAGCGGGACTTCCTACAATGAGCAGTTCTTC
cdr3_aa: CSVDLTSGTSYNEQFF

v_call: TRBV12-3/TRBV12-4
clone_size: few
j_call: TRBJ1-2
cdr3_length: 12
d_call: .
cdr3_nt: TGTGCCAGCAGCCCAGGGGATTCTGGCTACACCTTC
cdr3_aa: CASSPGDSGYTF

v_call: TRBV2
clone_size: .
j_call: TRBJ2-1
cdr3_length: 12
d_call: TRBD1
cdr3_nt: TGTGCCAGCAGGAGGGGGCTGAATGAGCAGTTCTTC
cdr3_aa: CASRRGLNEQFF

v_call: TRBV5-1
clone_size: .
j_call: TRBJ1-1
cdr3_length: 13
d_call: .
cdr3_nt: TGCGCCAGCAGTCTCCGGGCGGGGGCCGAAGCTTTCTTT
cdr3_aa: CASSLRAGAEAFF

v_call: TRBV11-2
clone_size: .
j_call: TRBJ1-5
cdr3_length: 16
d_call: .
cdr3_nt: TGTGCCAGCAGCTTAGAACCGGGGCGGCTCCGTCAGCCCCAGCATTTT
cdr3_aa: CASSLEPGRLRQPQHF

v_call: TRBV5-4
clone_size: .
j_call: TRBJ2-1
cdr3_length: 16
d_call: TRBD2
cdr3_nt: TGTGCCAGCAGCCCCCGGACTAGCGGGGTGTACAATGAGCAGTTCTTC
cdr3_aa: CASSPRTSGVYNEQFF

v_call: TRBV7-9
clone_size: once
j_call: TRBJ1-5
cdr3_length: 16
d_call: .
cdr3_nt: TGTGCCAGCAGCTCGGTCAGGGGTGAGAGCAATCAGCCCCAGCATTTT
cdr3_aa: CASSSVRGESNQPQHF

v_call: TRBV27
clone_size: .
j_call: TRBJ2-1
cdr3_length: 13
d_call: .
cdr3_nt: TGTGCCAGCACAACAGGGTCGTGGGGGGAGCAGTTCTTC
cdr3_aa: CASTTGSWGEQFF

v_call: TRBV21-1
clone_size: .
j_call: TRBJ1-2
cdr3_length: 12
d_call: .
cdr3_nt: TGTGCCAGCCCGGGGGGCGGCTATGGCTACACCTTC
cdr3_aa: CASPGGGYGYTF

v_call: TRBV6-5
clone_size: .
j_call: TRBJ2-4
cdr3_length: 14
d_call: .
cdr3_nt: .
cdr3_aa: CASSTSLAKNIQYF

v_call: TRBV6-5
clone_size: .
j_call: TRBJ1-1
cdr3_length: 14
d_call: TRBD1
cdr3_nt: TGTGCCAGCCCCGCAGCCTCCGGGACAGGGAGAGCTTTCTTT
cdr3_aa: CASPAASGTGRAFF

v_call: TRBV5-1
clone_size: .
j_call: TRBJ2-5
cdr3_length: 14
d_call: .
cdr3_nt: TGCGCCAGCAGCGTTGGACAGCCCCAAGAGACCCAGTACTTC
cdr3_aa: CASSVGQPQETQYF

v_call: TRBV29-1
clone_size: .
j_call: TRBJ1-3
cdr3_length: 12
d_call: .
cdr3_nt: TGCAGCGTTGACGATTCTGGAAACACCATATATTTT
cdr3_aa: CSVDDSGNTIYF

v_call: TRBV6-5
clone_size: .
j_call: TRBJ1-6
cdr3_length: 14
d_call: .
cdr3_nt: TGTGCCAGCAGTAGAATGGAGTCGAATTCACCCCTCCACTTT
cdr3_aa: CASSRMESNSPLHF

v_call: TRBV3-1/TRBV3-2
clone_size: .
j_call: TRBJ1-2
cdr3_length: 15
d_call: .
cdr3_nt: TGTGCCAGCAGCCTCCGAGGCCGGGAGAACCATGGCTACACCTTC
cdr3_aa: CASSLRGRENHGYTF

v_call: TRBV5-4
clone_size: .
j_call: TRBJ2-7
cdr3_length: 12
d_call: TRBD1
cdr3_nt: TGTGCCAGCAGCCGCGGACAGGAGGAGCAGTACTTC
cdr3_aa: CASSRGQEEQYF

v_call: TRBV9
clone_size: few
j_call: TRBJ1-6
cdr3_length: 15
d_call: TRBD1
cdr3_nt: TGTGCCAGCAGCGTAGGACAGGGGGAAACTTCACCCCTCCACTTT
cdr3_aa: CASSVGQGETSPLHF

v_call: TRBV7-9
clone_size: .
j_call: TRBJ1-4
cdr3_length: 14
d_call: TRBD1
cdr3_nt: TGTGCCAGCAGTCCAGGGGGCAGGAATGAAAAACTGTTTTTT
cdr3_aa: CASSPGGRNEKLFF

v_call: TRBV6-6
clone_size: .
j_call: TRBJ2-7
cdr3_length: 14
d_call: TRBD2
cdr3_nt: TGTGCCAGCAGTGCAAGCGGGGGGTACCGTAAGCAGTACTTC
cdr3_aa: CASSASGGYRKQYF

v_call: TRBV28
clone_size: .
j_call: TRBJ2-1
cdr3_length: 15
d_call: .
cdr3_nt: TGTGCCAGCAGTTCAGGGGACAACTCCTACAATGAGCAGTTCTTC
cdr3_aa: CASSSGDNSYNEQFF

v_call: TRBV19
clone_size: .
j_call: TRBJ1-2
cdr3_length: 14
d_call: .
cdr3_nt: TGTGCCAGCACTTCCGGACAGCTATACTATGGCTACACCTTC
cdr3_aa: CASTSGQLYYGYTF

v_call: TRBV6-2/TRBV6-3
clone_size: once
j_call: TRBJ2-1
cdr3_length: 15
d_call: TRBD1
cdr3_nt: TGTGCCAGCAGTCCGAGACAGGGGACCTACAATGAGCAGTTCTTC
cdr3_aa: CASSPRQGTYNEQFF

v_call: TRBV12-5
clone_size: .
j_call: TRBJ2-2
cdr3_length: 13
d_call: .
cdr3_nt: TGTGCTAGTGGTCCCGACGGTAGTCGGGAGCTGTTTTTT
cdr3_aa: CASGPDGSRELFF

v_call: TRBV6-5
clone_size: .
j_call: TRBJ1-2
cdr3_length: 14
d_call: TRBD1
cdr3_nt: TGTGCCAGCAAACCCCCGGGACAGCCGGGTGGCTACACCTTC
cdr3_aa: CASKPPGQPGGYTF

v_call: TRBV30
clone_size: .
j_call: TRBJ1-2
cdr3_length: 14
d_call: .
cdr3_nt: TGTGCCTGGAGTGTTGGAGGGGGATACTATGGCTACACCTTC
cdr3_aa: CAWSVGGGYYGYTF

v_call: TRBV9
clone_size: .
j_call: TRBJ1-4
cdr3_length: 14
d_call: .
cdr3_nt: TGTGCCAGCAGCGAAGGACAAGTTAATGAAAAACTGTTTTTT
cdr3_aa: CASSEGQVNEKLFF

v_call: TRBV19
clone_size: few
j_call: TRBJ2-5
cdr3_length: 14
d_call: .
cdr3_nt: TGTGCCAGTAGTATGAGGGCTCCACAAGAGACCCAGTACTTC
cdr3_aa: CASSMRAPQETQYF

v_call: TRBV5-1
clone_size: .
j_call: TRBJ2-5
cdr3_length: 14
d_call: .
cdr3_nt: TGCGCCAGCAGCTTGGACAGGGCGGAAGAGACCCAGTACTTC
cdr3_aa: CASSLDRAEETQYF

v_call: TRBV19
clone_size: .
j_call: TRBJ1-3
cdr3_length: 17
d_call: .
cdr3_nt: TGTGCCAGTAGTTCCACCAATGGACGGTACTCTGGAAACACCATATATTTT
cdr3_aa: CASSSTNGRYSGNTIYF